This T cell receptor (beta chain) originates from a study of technical replicates of blood from a handful of donors. The CDR3 runs 13 residues. CDR1 is LNHNV and CDR2 is YYDKDF in the germline V gene (reference sequence). Profiled with immunoSEQ multiplex PCR; TCRdb holds only in-frame clones, not every one. The sample comprises about 14,000 clones, roughly 80% of which are singletons, and 12% rests with the top ten. Worth noting for this clone: At one of its ends the junction is not consistent with the germline gene, which may arise from a read error.

This clonotype was sampled from a human donor in good health. Input material: PBMCs. The J gene is TRBJ1-4, the V gene TRBV15; D is undetermined. CDR3 nucleotides: TGTGCCACCAGCAGAGATAGCGGTGAACAACTGTTTTTT. Translated, it gives CATSRDSGEQLFF. Supplemented by reference TRBV15 and TRBJ1-4, the full variable domain reads DAMVIQNPRYQVTQFGKPVTLSCSQTLNHNVMYWYQQKSSQAPKLLFHYYDKDFNNEADTPDNFQSRRPNTSFCFLDIRSPGLGDTAMYLCATSRDSGEQLFFGSGTQLSVL.